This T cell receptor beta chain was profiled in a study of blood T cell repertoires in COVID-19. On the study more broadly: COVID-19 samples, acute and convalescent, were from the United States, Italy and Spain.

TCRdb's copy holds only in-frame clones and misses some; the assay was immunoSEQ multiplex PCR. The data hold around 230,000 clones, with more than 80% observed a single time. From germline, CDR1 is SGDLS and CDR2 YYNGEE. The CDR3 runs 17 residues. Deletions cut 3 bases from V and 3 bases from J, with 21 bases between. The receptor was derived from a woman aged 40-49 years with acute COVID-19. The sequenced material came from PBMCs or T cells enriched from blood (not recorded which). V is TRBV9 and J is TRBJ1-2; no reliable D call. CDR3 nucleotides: TGTGCCAGCAGCGGACGGGATTCCGGCCCACCCTACTATGGCTACACCTTC. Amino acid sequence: CASSGRDSGPPYYGYTF.